Each of the 20 T cell receptor beta chains below was sequenced from the same sample in a study of blood T cell repertoires in COVID-19. Assay used: immunoSEQ multiplex PCR; TCRdb lists only in-frame clones, some missing. This sample has some 200,000 clones, with about 87% found just once. The sequencing sample was made of peripheral blood. The receptors shown here come from a man aged 35 to 55 with active or convalescent COVID-19.

The V call is TRBV28, the J call TRBJ2-5, with 10 bases identical to TRBD2. V was pared by 4 bases and J by 0 bases, with 5 bases of the junction left unmatched. Germline CDR1 and CDR2: MDHEN and SYDVKM. The CDR3 is 16 amino acids. The CDR3 DNA sequence: TGTGCCAGCAGTTCCCAGCGGGGGGGGTACCAAGAGACCCAGTACTTC. Its translation is CASSSQRGGYQETQYF.

This chain links TRBV6-5 with TRBJ2-7; 8 bases line up with TRBD1. The J segment lost 3 bases and the V segment lost 6 bases, leaving 7 bases of the junction unmatched. This CDR3 comprises 14 residues. From germline, CDR1 is MNHEY and CDR2 SVGAGI. The CDR3 DNA follows: TGTGCCAGCAGCCCCGCCGGGACAGGCTACGAGCAGTACTTC. It codes for CASSPAGTGYEQYF.

The genes are TRBV21-1 and TRBJ2-7; the table calls TRBD1, which could not be checked here. TRBV21-1 is reported as a pseudogene. CDR3 length: 15 amino acids. The CDR3 here is CASSSTGLVEYEQYF. The CDR3 coding sequence is TGTGCCAGCAGCAGCACAGGGTTAGTGGAGTACGAGCAGTACTTC.

J is TRBJ2-7 and V is TRBV4-1; 10 bases are a match to TRBD2. V lost 3 bases and J lost 0; bases outside the gene matches: 8. The length of the CDR3 is 17 residues. The V gene's germline CDR1 is MGHRA and CDR2 YSYEKL. The CDR3 bases are TGCGCCAGCAGCCAGACAGAAAGGACTAGCGGCTCCTACGAGCAGTACTTC. Amino acid sequence: CASSQTERTSGSYEQYF.

In its sample, this clone was seen once. The CDR3 is CASSLTLAGGPGNIQYF. For the CDR3, the DNA is TGTGCCAGCAGCTTAACACTAGCGGGGGGGCCAGGAAACATTCAGTACTTC. V is TRBV13 and J is TRBJ2-4, with 13 bases identical to TRBD2. Germline CDR1 and CDR2: PRHDT and FYEKMQ (reference sequence). There are 17 residues in the CDR3. Germline trimming cut 2 bases from V and 6 bases from J; bases unmatched to any gene: 7.

This clone appeared a few times. CDR3 nucleotide sequence: TGTGCCAGCAGCCAATCCGCAGACTATGGCTACACCTTC. Protein sequence: CASSQSADYGYTF. The rearrangement joins TRBV14 to TRBJ1-2; D gene uncertain. Trimming cost V 2 bases and J 3 bases, with 7 bases left between them. This CDR3 has 13 amino acids. Germline loops: CDR1 SGHDN, CDR2 FVKESK.

The chain has TRBV23-1 and TRBJ1-1; maybe TRBD1 (5 bases). TRBV23-1 is an ORF, and what it does is uncertain. Trimming shortened V by 6 bases and J by 11 bases, and 10 bases separated the two germline ends. The CDR3 totals 10 residues. The CDR3 DNA is TGCGCCAGCAGAACGGAGGGGGCTTTCTTT. It codes for CASRTEGAFF.

The V and J genes are TRBV7-6 and TRBJ2-7; 10 positions agree with TRBD2. The CDR3 is 16 amino acids. CDR1 is SGHVS and CDR2 is FNYEAQ in the germline V gene. V lost 5 bases, J lost 3 bases, and 10 bases stayed unmatched. The CDR3 nucleotides are TGTGCCAGCAGCCCAGGACCTAGCGGGGGATACTACGAGCAGTACTTC. Residues: CASSPGPSGGYYEQYF.

V and J are TRBV30 and TRBJ2-7, with 10 positions matching TRBD1. CDR1 and CDR2 (germline): GTSNPN, SVGIG (reference sequence). The CDR3 loop spans 16 amino acids. The V and J ends lost 0 bases and 1 base, in that order; junction bases with no gene match: 6. The CDR3 is CAWSVRGTGVSYEQYF. For the CDR3, the DNA is TGTGCCTGGAGTGTGAGAGGGACAGGGGTTTCCTACGAGCAGTACTTC.

V is TRBV6-2 or TRBV6-3 and J is TRBJ1-1; TRBD1 is a possible D gene (5 bases). V lost 5 bases and J lost 1, with 8 bases in between. The CDR3 length is 13 residues. The germline V gene has CDR1 MNHEY and CDR2 SVGEGT. CDR3 sequence: CASSGHTNTEAFF. The CDR3 nucleotides read TGTGCCAGCAGTGGACACACGAACACTGAAGCTTTCTTT.

The chain recombines TRBV27 with TRBJ1-4; TRBD1 matches at 7 bases. The length of the CDR3 is 16 residues. Germline CDR1 is MNHEY and CDR2 is SMNVEV (reference sequence). V shed 5 bases, J shed 10 bases, and the junction held 16 bases outside the gene matches. In DNA, the CDR3 is TGTGCCAGCAGTAATACAGGGGAAGCCTTTTCAGGAAAACTGTTTTTT. It specifies CASSNTGEAFSGKLFF.

This chain links TRBV3-1 (or the pseudogene TRBV3-2) with TRBJ1-3; no reliable D call. Between the trimmed V and J ends, which lost 1 base and 1 base, there was a span of 8 bases. CDR1 and CDR2 from the germline V gene are LGHDT and YNNKEL (reference sequence). This CDR3 has 15 amino acids. CDR3 residues: CASSQGADSGNTIYF. The CDR3 DNA reads as TGTGCCAGCAGCCAAGGGGCAGATTCTGGAAACACCATATATTTT.

This chain joins TRBV19 and TRBJ1-5; a possible D gene is TRBD1 (6 bases). The V end was cut by 8 bases, the J end by 3 bases, with 11 bases between. The CDR3 has 13 residues. CDR1 is LNHDA and CDR2 is SQIVND in the germline V gene (reference sequence). The CDR3: CASGDMANQPQHF. The CDR3 DNA reads as TGTGCCAGTGGGGACATGGCCAATCAGCCCCAGCATTTT.

This clone has just a few counts. V and J are TRBV3-1 (or the pseudogene TRBV3-2) and TRBJ1-5; TRBD1 agrees at 9 bases. The CDR3 runs 19 residues. Looked up from germline, CDR1 is LGHDT and CDR2 is YNNKEL (reference sequence). J was trimmed by 1 base and V by 4 bases; bases with no gene match: 14. CDR3 nucleotide sequence: TGTGCCAGCAGCCCAGGGATAGGGACAGGGCTTAAGAGCAATCAGCCCCAGCATTTT. Protein: CASSPGIGTGLKSNQPQHF.

V and J are TRBV10-3 and TRBJ2-3; 10 positions agree with TRBD1. Germline CDR1 reads ENHRY; CDR2 reads SYGVKD. V shed 6 bases, J shed 3 bases, and the junction held 0 bases outside the gene matches. This CDR3 has 13 amino acids. In DNA, the CDR3 is TGTGCCATCAGGGGACAGGGGACAGATACGCAGTATTTT. It translates to CAIRGQGTDTQYF.

The chain carries TRBV5-5 and TRBJ2-1, with 8 bases identical to TRBD1. The CDR3 loop spans 15 amino acids. The germline CDR1 and CDR2 sequences are SGHKS and YYEKEE (reference sequence). J gave up 3 bases and V 0 bases, and 2 bases lay outside the gene matches. The chain's CDR3 is CASSLEGQGYNEQFF. In DNA, the CDR3 is TGTGCCAGCAGCTTGGAAGGACAGGGCTACAATGAGCAGTTCTTC.

J is TRBJ2-2 and V is TRBV7-2; D remains ambiguous. V lost 5 bases and J 6 bases, leaving 16 bases between the germline ends. CDR1 and CDR2 from the germline V gene are SGHTA and FQGNSA. CDR3 length: 15 amino acids. As DNA, the CDR3 is TGTGCCAGCAGCCCCGCGGTGTGGCCCCCCGGGGAGCTGTTTTTT. It translates to CASSPAVWPPGELFF.

The gene calls are TRBV7-2 and TRBJ2-7, with 9 bases aligning to TRBD1. The V gene end was trimmed by 7 bases and the J gene end by 5 bases; junction bases not matched to a gene: 9. The CDR3 is 14 amino acids. Germline V gene data show CDR1 as SGHTA and CDR2 as FQGNSA. The CDR3 spells CASTPRDRDNEQYF. The CDR3 DNA follows: TGTGCCAGCACCCCAAGGGACAGGGATAACGAGCAGTACTTC.

CDR3 loop: CATSDGPGHYFSTDTQYF. CDR3 DNA: TGTGCCACCAGTGACGGGCCGGGACATTATTTTAGCACAGATACGCAGTATTTT. The chain links TRBV24-1 to TRBJ2-3, with a weak D call TRBD1 (6 bases). In germline, CDR1 is KGHDR, CDR2 SFDVKD. V lost 4 bases and J lost 0, with 19 bases in between. The CDR3 is 18 residues long.

This clone was counted a single time. The chain couples TRBV7-2 to TRBJ1-6; D might be TRBD1 (6 bases). From germline, CDR1 is SGHTA and CDR2 FQGNSA. The CDR3 spans 15 residues. V was trimmed by 6 bases and J by 4 bases, leaving 13 bases between them. The CDR3 here is CASSPGQSYNSPLHF. CDR3 nucleotide sequence: TGTGCCAGCAGTCCAGGACAGAGTTATAATTCACCCCTCCACTTT.